A selection of T cell receptor beta chains follows, all from one sample in a study of graft-versus-host responses after intestinal transplantation. Repertoires were generated with immunoSEQ multiplex PCR, while TCRdb's copy carries only in-frame clones and drops some. Of more than 15,000 clones listed, about nine tenths are singletons. This specimen was bone marrow, taken 120 to 130 days after transplant. Receptors were obtained from a human patient who received an intestinal transplant, so some T cells may come from the graft donor. Each CDR3 is given with its conserved first and last residue. Each record gives: D gene, J gene, V gene, clone size, CDR3 DNA, CDR3 protein. The D gene is left open where the match is weak. Size is omitted from some rows. Given values are once, few, many or a class for expanded clones.

d_call: -; j_call: TRBJ2-6; v_call: TRBV6-5; clone_size: -; cdr3_nt: TGTGCCAGCAGTTACAGGGAACCTGGGGCCAACATCCTGACTTTC; cdr3_aa: CASSYREPGANILTF
d_call: -; j_call: TRBJ2-3; v_call: TRBV19; clone_size: -; cdr3_nt: TGTGCCAGTACCCTATGGGGCGGGGGCACAGATACGCAGTATTTT; cdr3_aa: CASTLWGGGTDTQYF
d_call: TRBD1; j_call: TRBJ2-7; v_call: TRBV6-5; clone_size: once; cdr3_nt: TGTGCCAGCAGTTACTCTCCACAGGGGAGCTACGGGCAGTACTTC; cdr3_aa: CASSYSPQGSYGQYF
d_call: -; j_call: TRBJ1-2; v_call: TRBV2; clone_size: -; cdr3_nt: TGTGCCAGCAGTGACAGTTTAACCTATGGCTACACCTTC; cdr3_aa: CASSDSLTYGYTF
d_call: -; j_call: TRBJ2-1; v_call: TRBV27; clone_size: -; cdr3_nt: TGTGCCAGCAGTTCCGGACTGATTGGCTCCTACAATGAGCAGTTCTTC; cdr3_aa: CASSSGLIGSYNEQFF
d_call: -; j_call: TRBJ2-1; v_call: TRBV9; clone_size: -; cdr3_nt: TGTGCCAGCAGCGTAGCTTGGGGCGCCGGCGGTGAGCAGTTCTTC; cdr3_aa: CASSVAWGAGGEQFF
d_call: -; j_call: TRBJ2-5; v_call: TRBV9; clone_size: once; cdr3_nt: TGTGCCAGCAGCAGATCCCCTTCCTTAGAAGAGACCCAGTACTTC; cdr3_aa: CASSRSPSLEETQYF
d_call: -; j_call: TRBJ2-1; v_call: TRBV5-1; clone_size: -; cdr3_nt: TGCGCCAGCAGCTTGGTTCGATGGGAGCAGTTCTTC; cdr3_aa: CASSLVRWEQFF
d_call: -; j_call: TRBJ2-1; v_call: TRBV27; clone_size: -; cdr3_nt: TGTGCCAGCAGTTCCTGGAGGCAGGACAATGAGCAGTTCTTC; cdr3_aa: CASSSWRQDNEQFF
d_call: -; j_call: TRBJ2-5; v_call: TRBV2; clone_size: -; cdr3_nt: TGTGCCAGCAGCCACAAGGAGACCCAGTACTTC; cdr3_aa: CASSHKETQYF
d_call: TRBD1; j_call: TRBJ1-1; v_call: TRBV11-2; clone_size: -; cdr3_nt: TGTGCCAGCAGCTTAGCCGGGACAGCCAGGAACACTGAAGCTTTCTTT; cdr3_aa: CASSLAGTARNTEAFF
d_call: -; j_call: TRBJ2-3; v_call: TRBV19; clone_size: -; cdr3_nt: TGTGCCAGTAGTATCGGTATTACGAGCACAGATACGCAGTATTTT; cdr3_aa: CASSIGITSTDTQYF
d_call: TRBD1; j_call: TRBJ1-2; v_call: TRBV4-3; clone_size: few; cdr3_nt: TGCGCCAGCAGCCTAACAGGGGTGGGCGGCTACACCTTC; cdr3_aa: CASSLTGVGGYTF
d_call: -; j_call: TRBJ1-1; v_call: TRBV29-1; clone_size: -; cdr3_nt: TGCAGCGGCGTAGTCAGGGTAGACACTGAAGCTTTCTTT; cdr3_aa: CSGVVRVDTEAFF
d_call: -; j_call: TRBJ2-7; v_call: TRBV7-9; clone_size: -; cdr3_nt: TGTGCCAGCAGCCCAAGCACCTACGAGCAGTACTTC; cdr3_aa: CASSPSTYEQYF
d_call: -; j_call: TRBJ2-1; v_call: TRBV5-1; clone_size: -; cdr3_nt: TGCGCCAGCAGCTTGGAGGGCCCTCGGCAGTTCTTC; cdr3_aa: CASSLEGPRQFF
d_call: -; j_call: TRBJ2-7; v_call: TRBV29-1; clone_size: -; cdr3_nt: TGCAGCGGTTCTTTCGGGTTCTCGGACGAGCAGTACTTC; cdr3_aa: CSGSFGFSDEQYF
d_call: -; j_call: TRBJ2-5; v_call: TRBV6-1; clone_size: -; cdr3_nt: TGTGCCAGCAGTGAAGCGCTTCTGGGCAGCCAAGAGACCCAGTACTTC; cdr3_aa: CASSEALLGSQETQYF
d_call: -; j_call: TRBJ2-7; v_call: TRBV27; clone_size: -; cdr3_nt: TGTGCCAGCACCCCTTCGGGGAAAGGCTACGAGCAGTACTTC; cdr3_aa: CASTPSGKGYEQYF
d_call: TRBD2; j_call: TRBJ2-1; v_call: TRBV28; clone_size: few; cdr3_nt: TGTGCCAGCAGTTTGCTAGCGGGAGTAAATGAGCAGTTCTTC; cdr3_aa: CASSLLAGVNEQFF
d_call: -; j_call: TRBJ2-2; v_call: TRBV9; clone_size: -; cdr3_nt: TGTGCCAGCAGCGTAGCGGACACCGGGGAGCTGTTTTTT; cdr3_aa: CASSVADTGELFF
d_call: -; j_call: TRBJ2-3; v_call: TRBV7-3; clone_size: -; cdr3_nt: TGTGCCAGCAGTTCCGGGGGCGCAGATACGCAGTATTTT; cdr3_aa: CASSSGGADTQYF
d_call: TRBD2; j_call: TRBJ2-5; v_call: TRBV29-1; clone_size: once; cdr3_nt: TGCAGCGTTCGGACTAGCGGACTGCAAGAGACCCAGTACTTC; cdr3_aa: CSVRTSGLQETQYF
d_call: -; j_call: TRBJ2-7; v_call: TRBV5-1; clone_size: -; cdr3_nt: TGCGCCAGCAGCTTGGTAGCGGGACAGTCCTACGAGCAGTACTTC; cdr3_aa: CASSLVAGQSYEQYF
d_call: -; j_call: TRBJ2-7; v_call: TRBV2; clone_size: -; cdr3_nt: TGTGCCAGTGAAGTCCTCTACGAGCAGTACTTC; cdr3_aa: CASEVLYEQYF
d_call: -; j_call: TRBJ2-7; v_call: TRBV14; clone_size: -; cdr3_nt: TGTGCCAGCAGCCGCATCGCGGATCCCCCCTTCTACGAGCAGTACTTC; cdr3_aa: CASSRIADPPFYEQYF
d_call: TRBD2; j_call: TRBJ2-3; v_call: TRBV7-3; clone_size: -; cdr3_nt: TGTGCCAGCAGCTTAGGCGGGAGGCGCACAGATACGCAGTATTTT; cdr3_aa: CASSLGGRRTDTQYF
d_call: -; j_call: TRBJ1-1; v_call: TRBV5-1; clone_size: -; cdr3_nt: TGCGCCAGCAGCTTGAAGATCGCCATGAACACTGAAGCTTTCTTT; cdr3_aa: CASSLKIAMNTEAFF
d_call: -; j_call: TRBJ2-7; v_call: TRBV28; clone_size: -; cdr3_nt: TGTGCCAGCAGATTAGACGGTGCTTCCTACGAGCAGTACTTC; cdr3_aa: CASRLDGASYEQYF
d_call: -; j_call: TRBJ1-3; v_call: TRBV7-9; clone_size: -; cdr3_nt: TGTGCCAGCAGCTTAGGGTTGGGGGACTCTGGAAACACCATATATTTT; cdr3_aa: CASSLGLGDSGNTIYF
d_call: -; j_call: TRBJ2-3; v_call: TRBV4-2; clone_size: -; cdr3_nt: TGTGCCAGCAGCCAAGATCGGCGGGGAACTAGCACAGATACGCAGTATTTT; cdr3_aa: CASSQDRRGTSTDTQYF
d_call: TRBD2; j_call: TRBJ2-7; v_call: TRBV28; clone_size: -; cdr3_nt: TGTGCCAGCAGTGGGACTAGCGGGGACTACGAGCAGTACTTC; cdr3_aa: CASSGTSGDYEQYF
d_call: -; j_call: TRBJ1-1; v_call: TRBV5-1; clone_size: -; cdr3_nt: TGCGCCAGCAGCCCAACGGGGGGGGGCACTGAAGCTTTCTTT; cdr3_aa: CASSPTGGGTEAFF
d_call: -; j_call: TRBJ2-3; v_call: TRBV5-1; clone_size: -; cdr3_nt: TGCGCCAGCTCGACTAGTTCAGATACGCAGTATTTT; cdr3_aa: CASSTSSDTQYF
d_call: TRBD2; j_call: TRBJ2-2; v_call: TRBV4-2; clone_size: -; cdr3_nt: TGTGCCAGCAGCCAAGGCGGGGGGGCCGGGGAGCTGTTTTTT; cdr3_aa: CASSQGGGAGELFF
d_call: TRBD1; j_call: TRBJ2-2; v_call: TRBV30; clone_size: -; cdr3_nt: TGTGCCTGGACAGGGGGAAACACCGGGGAGCTGTTTTTT; cdr3_aa: CAWTGGNTGELFF
d_call: -; j_call: TRBJ2-2; v_call: TRBV21-1; clone_size: -; cdr3_nt: TGTGCCAGCGTGCGAGGAGGGGCCCCGGACCCAAACACCGGGGAGCTGTTTTTT; cdr3_aa: CASVRGGAPDPNTGELFF
d_call: -; j_call: TRBJ1-5; v_call: TRBV30; clone_size: -; cdr3_nt: TGTGCCTGGAGTCCAGGGCCGAATCAGCCCCAGCATTTT; cdr3_aa: CAWSPGPNQPQHF
d_call: TRBD2; j_call: TRBJ2-3; v_call: TRBV29-1; clone_size: -; cdr3_nt: TGCAGCGTTGAAGATCGCGGGGGTGGCACAGATACGCAGTATTTT; cdr3_aa: CSVEDRGGGTDTQYF
d_call: TRBD1; j_call: TRBJ2-7; v_call: TRBV27; clone_size: -; cdr3_nt: TGTGCCTCCCGACAGGGGGCCTACGAGCAGTACTTC; cdr3_aa: CASRQGAYEQYF
d_call: TRBD1; j_call: TRBJ1-2; v_call: TRBV29-1; clone_size: -; cdr3_nt: TGCAGCGTTGAAGATAGGGGACAGGGTTTAGGCTACACCTTC; cdr3_aa: CSVEDRGQGLGYTF
d_call: -; j_call: TRBJ2-1; v_call: TRBV15; clone_size: -; cdr3_nt: TGTGCCACCAGGAAAAGCTCCTACAATGAGCAGTTCTTC; cdr3_aa: CATRKSSYNEQFF
d_call: -; j_call: TRBJ2-7; v_call: TRBV21-1; clone_size: -; cdr3_nt: TGTGCCAGCAGCAAAGAGCCGGGCGAGCAGTACTTC; cdr3_aa: CASSKEPGEQYF
d_call: -; j_call: TRBJ1-2; v_call: TRBV6-1; clone_size: -; cdr3_nt: TGTGCCAGCAGTGAAACTACGGCACTCTATTACTATGGCTACACCTTC; cdr3_aa: CASSETTALYYYGYTF
d_call: TRBD2; j_call: TRBJ2-2; v_call: TRBV6-4; clone_size: -; cdr3_nt: TGTGCCAGCAGCCTAGCGGGAGCACGGGGCACCGGGGAGCTGTTTTTT; cdr3_aa: CASSLAGARGTGELFF
d_call: TRBD2; j_call: TRBJ2-2; v_call: TRBV30; clone_size: -; cdr3_nt: TGTGCCTGGAAAGGAGCGGGAGTGGGCGGGGAGCTGTTTTTT; cdr3_aa: CAWKGAGVGGELFF
d_call: TRBD1; j_call: TRBJ2-1; v_call: TRBV29-1; clone_size: -; cdr3_nt: TGCAGCGTTGTGACCGGGACAGGAATTGGGAATGAGCAGTTCTTC; cdr3_aa: CSVVTGTGIGNEQFF
d_call: -; j_call: TRBJ1-5; v_call: TRBV15; clone_size: -; cdr3_nt: TGTGCCACCAGCAGAGACGGGGAAGGTGTTCAGCCCCAGCATTTT; cdr3_aa: CATSRDGEGVQPQHF
d_call: -; j_call: TRBJ2-2; v_call: TRBV4-1; clone_size: -; cdr3_nt: TGCGCCAGCAGCCAACTACGAGGCAGGGCAATCACCGGGGAGCTGTTTTTT; cdr3_aa: CASSQLRGRAITGELFF
d_call: -; j_call: TRBJ1-5; v_call: TRBV7-2; clone_size: -; cdr3_nt: TGTGCCAGCAGTCCTACTACAACAGGGTATGTAGGGGGCAATCAGCCCCAGCATTTT; cdr3_aa: CASSPTTTGYVGGNQPQHF
d_call: TRBD1; j_call: TRBJ2-5; v_call: TRBV9; clone_size: -; cdr3_nt: TGTGCCAGCAGAGCCGGGACAGGGGACCAGACCCAGTACTTC; cdr3_aa: CASRAGTGDQTQYF
d_call: -; j_call: TRBJ2-7; v_call: TRBV19; clone_size: -; cdr3_nt: TGTGCCAGTAGGGATTCCGGCTCCTACGAGCAGTACTTC; cdr3_aa: CASRDSGSYEQYF
d_call: -; j_call: TRBJ2-7; v_call: TRBV7-2; clone_size: -; cdr3_nt: TGTGCCAGCAGCTTGTGGGCAGGCCCCTACGAGCAGTACTTC; cdr3_aa: CASSLWAGPYEQYF
d_call: -; j_call: TRBJ2-1; v_call: TRBV5-1; clone_size: -; cdr3_nt: TGCGCCAGCAGCTCTCCGGGCCGCCGGGATGAGCAGTTCTTC; cdr3_aa: CASSSPGRRDEQFF
d_call: -; j_call: TRBJ2-5; v_call: TRBV10-3; clone_size: -; cdr3_nt: TGTGCCATCAGTGATCCTACACTGAACCAAGAGACCCAGTACTTC; cdr3_aa: CAISDPTLNQETQYF
d_call: -; j_call: TRBJ1-1; v_call: TRBV28; clone_size: -; cdr3_nt: TGTGCCAGCAGGGTCGAGGGATGGGCTGAAGCTTTCTTT; cdr3_aa: CASRVEGWAEAFF
d_call: -; j_call: TRBJ2-7; v_call: TRBV7-6; clone_size: -; cdr3_nt: TGTGCCAGCAGCTTGGGATCTGGGCATCTCTCCTACGAGCAGTACTTC; cdr3_aa: CASSLGSGHLSYEQYF